The clone carrying this TCR beta chain was seen a few times. Its antigen is currently unknown. From the RT-PCR reads, TCRdb called clonotypes with MiXCR, one entry per CDR3 protein. The sample gives 170,000 or so distinct CDR3 sequences, roughly 10% of which show up once; roughly 40% is in the top ten. The source of the sample is a study of response to subunit inactivated influenza vaccine. The study's findings and limits: Researchers suggested that each seasonal influenza vaccination recruits few new T cells.

The CDR3 is 9 residues long. V shed 7 bases and J shed 4 bases, with 0 bases lying between them. Germline V CDR1 and CDR2: KGHDR, SFDVKD. The rearrangement links TRBV24-1 to TRBJ1-2, with no clear D. The TCR comes from a man aged 50-75 years who received an inactivated influenza vaccine. The specimen comprised CD8+ T cells sorted from PBMCs, sampled 23 to 25 months after vaccination. The CDR3, as DNA: TGTGCCACCAGCTATGGCTACACCTTC. This sequence encodes CATSYGYTF.